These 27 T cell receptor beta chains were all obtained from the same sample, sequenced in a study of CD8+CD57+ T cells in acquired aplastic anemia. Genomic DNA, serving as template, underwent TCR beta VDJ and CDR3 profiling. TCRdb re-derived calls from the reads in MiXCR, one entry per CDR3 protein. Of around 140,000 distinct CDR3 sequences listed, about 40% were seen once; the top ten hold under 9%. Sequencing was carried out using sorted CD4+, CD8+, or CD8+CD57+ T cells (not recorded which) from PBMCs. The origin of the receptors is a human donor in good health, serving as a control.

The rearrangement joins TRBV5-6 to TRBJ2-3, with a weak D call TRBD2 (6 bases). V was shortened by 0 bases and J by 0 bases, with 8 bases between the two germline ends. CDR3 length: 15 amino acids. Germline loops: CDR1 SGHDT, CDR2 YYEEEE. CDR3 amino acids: CASSLERGSTDTQYF. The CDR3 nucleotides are TGTGCCAGCAGCTTGGAACGGGGGAGCACAGATACGCAGTATTTT.

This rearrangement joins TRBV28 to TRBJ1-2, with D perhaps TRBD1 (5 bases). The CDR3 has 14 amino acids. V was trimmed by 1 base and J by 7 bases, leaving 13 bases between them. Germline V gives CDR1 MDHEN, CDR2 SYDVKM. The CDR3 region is CASSLYEGKGGYTF. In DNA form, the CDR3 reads TGTGCCAGCAGTTTATACGAGGGGAAGGGTGGCTACACCTTC.

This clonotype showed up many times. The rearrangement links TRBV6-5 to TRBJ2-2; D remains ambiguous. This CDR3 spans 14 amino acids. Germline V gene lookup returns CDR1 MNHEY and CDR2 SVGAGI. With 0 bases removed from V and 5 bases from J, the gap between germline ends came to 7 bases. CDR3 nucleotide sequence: TGTGCCAGCAGTTACTCGAGTGAAACCGGGGAGCTGTTTTTT. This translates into CASSYSSETGELFF.

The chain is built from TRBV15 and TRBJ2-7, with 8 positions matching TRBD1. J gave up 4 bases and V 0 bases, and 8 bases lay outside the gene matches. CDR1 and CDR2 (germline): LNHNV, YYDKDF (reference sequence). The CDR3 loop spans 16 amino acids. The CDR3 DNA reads TGTGCCACCAGCAGAGATCAGGGCAGGGGGCTTTACGAGCAGTACTTC. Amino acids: CATSRDQGRGLYEQYF.

The CDR3 DNA reads as TGCAGCGTTGCAGACGGGGAAGGTTCCTACGAGCAGTACTTC. Its protein product is CSVADGEGSYEQYF. The rearrangement uses TRBV29-1 and TRBJ2-7; tentative D call: TRBD2 (5 bases). The CDR3 runs 14 residues. Trimming removed 4 bases at V and 1 base at J, with 14 bases between. The V gene's germline CDR1 is SQVTM and CDR2 ANQGSEA.

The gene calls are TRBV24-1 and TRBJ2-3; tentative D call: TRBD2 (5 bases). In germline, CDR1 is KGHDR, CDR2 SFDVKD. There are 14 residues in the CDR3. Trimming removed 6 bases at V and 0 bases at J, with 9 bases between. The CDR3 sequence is CATSRGLSTDTQYF. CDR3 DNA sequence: TGTGCCACCAGTCGCGGACTTAGCACAGATACGCAGTATTTT.

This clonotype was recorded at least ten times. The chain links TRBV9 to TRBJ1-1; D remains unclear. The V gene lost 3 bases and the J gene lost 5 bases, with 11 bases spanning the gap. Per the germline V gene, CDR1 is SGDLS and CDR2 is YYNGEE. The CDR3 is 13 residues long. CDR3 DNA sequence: TGTGCCAGCAGCGAGGCGGTGGGGACTGAAGCTTTCTTT. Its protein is CASSEAVGTEAFF.

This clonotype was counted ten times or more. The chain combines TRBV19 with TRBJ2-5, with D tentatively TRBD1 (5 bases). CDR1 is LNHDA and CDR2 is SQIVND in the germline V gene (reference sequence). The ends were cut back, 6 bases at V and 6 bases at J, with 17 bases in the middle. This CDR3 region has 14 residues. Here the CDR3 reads CASSSTGPGQTQYF. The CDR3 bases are TGTGCCAGTAGCTCAACTGGGCCAGGGCAGACCCAGTACTTC.

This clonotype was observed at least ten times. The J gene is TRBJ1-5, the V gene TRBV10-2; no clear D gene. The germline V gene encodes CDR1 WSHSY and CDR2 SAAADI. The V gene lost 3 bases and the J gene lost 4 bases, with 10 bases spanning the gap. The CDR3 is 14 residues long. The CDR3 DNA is TGCGCCAGCAGTGACCCGGGCGGGAATCAGCCCCAGCATTTT. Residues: CASSDPGGNQPQHF.

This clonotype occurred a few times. In DNA, the CDR3 is TGTGCCAGCTCACCACCGGGCAGGGCGAGCACAGATACGCAGTATTTT. The encoded protein is CASSPPGRASTDTQYF. This sequence joins TRBV18 and TRBJ2-3; possible D gene TRBD1, 5 bases. In germline, CDR1 is KGHSH, CDR2 LQKENI. Trimming cost V 0 bases and J 0 bases, with 10 bases left between them. The CDR3 consists of 16 residues. The full variable domain, rest sourced from reference TRBV18 and TRBJ2-3, is NAGVMQNPRHLVRRRGQEARLRCSPMKGHSHVYWYRQLPEEGLKFMVYLQKENIIDESGMPKERFSAEFPKEGPSILRIQQVVRGDSAAYFCASSPPGRASTDTQYFGPGTRLTVL.

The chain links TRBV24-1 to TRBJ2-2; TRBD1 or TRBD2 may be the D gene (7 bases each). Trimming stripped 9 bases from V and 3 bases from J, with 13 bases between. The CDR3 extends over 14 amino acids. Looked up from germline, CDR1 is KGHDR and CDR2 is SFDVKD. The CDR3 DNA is TGTGCCACCGGGGAGGGGGCCCACACCGGGGAGCTGTTTTTT. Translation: CATGEGAHTGELFF.

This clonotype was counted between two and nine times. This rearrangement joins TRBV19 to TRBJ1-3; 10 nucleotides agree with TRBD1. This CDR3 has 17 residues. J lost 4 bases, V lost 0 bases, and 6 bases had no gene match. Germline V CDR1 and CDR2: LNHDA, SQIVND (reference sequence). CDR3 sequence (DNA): TGTGCCAGTAGTATAGATACCGGGACAGGGGCCGGAAACACCATATATTTT. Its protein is CASSIDTGTGAGNTIYF.

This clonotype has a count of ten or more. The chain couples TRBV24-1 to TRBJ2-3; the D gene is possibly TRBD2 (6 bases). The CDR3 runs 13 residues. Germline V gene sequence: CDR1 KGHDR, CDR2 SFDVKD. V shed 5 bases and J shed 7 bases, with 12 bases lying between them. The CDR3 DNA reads TGTGCCACCAGTGCCGGGGGTAGGAATACGCAGTATTTT. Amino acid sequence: CATSAGGRNTQYF.

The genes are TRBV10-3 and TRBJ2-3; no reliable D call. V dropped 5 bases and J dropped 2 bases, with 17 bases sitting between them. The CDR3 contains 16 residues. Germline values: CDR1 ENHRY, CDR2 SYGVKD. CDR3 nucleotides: TGTGCCATCAGTACCCCAAGAGGTGGTAACACAGATACGCAGTATTTT. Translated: CAISTPRGGNTDTQYF.

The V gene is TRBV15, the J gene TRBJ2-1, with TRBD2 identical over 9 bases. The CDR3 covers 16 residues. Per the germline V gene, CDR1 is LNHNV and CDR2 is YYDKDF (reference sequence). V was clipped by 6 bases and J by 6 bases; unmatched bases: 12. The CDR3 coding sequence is TGTGCCACCAGTTTCCCCACGGGACTAGCAGTCAATGAGCAGTTCTTC. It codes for CATSFPTGLAVNEQFF. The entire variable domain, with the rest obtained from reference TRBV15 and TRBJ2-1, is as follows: DAMVIQNPRYQVTQFGKPVTLSCSQTLNHNVMYWYQQKSSQAPKLLFHYYDKDFNNEADTPDNFQSRRPNTSFCFLDIRSPGLGDTAMYLCATSFPTGLAVNEQFFGPGTRLTVL.

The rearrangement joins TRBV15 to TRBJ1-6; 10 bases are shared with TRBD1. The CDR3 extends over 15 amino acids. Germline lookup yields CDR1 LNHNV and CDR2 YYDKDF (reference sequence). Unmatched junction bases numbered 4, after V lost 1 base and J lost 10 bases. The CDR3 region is CATSRGTGGYSPLHF. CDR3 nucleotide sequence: TGTGCCACCAGCAGAGGGACAGGGGGATACTCACCCCTCCACTTT. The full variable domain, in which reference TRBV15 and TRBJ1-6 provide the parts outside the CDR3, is DAMVIQNPRYQVTQFGKPVTLSCSQTLNHNVMYWYQQKSSQAPKLLFHYYDKDFNNEADTPDNFQSRRPNTSFCFLDIRSPGLGDTAMYLCATSRGTGGYSPLHFGNGTRLTVT.

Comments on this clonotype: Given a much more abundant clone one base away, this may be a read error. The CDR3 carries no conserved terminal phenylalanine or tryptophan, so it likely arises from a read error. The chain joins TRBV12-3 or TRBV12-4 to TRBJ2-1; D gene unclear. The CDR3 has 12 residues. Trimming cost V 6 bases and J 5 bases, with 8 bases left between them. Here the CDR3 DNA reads TGTGCCAGCAGAAAGGGCGACAATGAGCAGTTCCTC. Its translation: CASRKGDNEQFL.

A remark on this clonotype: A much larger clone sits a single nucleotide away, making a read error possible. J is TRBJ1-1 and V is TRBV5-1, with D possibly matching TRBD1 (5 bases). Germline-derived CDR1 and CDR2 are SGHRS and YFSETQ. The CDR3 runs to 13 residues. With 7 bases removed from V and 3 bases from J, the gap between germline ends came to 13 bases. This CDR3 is CASSTGVDTEAFF. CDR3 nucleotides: TGCGCCAGCTCAACGGGGGTGGACACTGAAGCTTTCTTT. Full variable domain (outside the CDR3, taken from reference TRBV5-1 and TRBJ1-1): KAGVTQTPRYLIKTRGQQVTLSCSPISGHRSVSWYQQTPGQGLQFLFEYFSETQRNKGNFPGRFSGRQFSNSRSEMNVSTLELGDSALYLCASSTGVDTEAFFGQGTRLTVV.

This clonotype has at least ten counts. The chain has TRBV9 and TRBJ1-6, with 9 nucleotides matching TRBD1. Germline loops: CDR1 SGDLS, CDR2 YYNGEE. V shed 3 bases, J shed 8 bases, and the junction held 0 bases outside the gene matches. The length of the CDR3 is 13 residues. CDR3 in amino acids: CASSGTGDSPLHF. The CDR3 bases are TGTGCCAGCAGCGGGACAGGGGATTCACCCCTCCACTTT. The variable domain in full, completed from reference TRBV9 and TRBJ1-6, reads DSGVTQTPKHLITATGQRVTLRCSPRSGDLSVYWYQQSLDQGLQFLIQYYNGEERAKGNILERFSAQQFPDLHSELNLSSLELGDSALYFCASSGTGDSPLHFGNGTRLTVT.

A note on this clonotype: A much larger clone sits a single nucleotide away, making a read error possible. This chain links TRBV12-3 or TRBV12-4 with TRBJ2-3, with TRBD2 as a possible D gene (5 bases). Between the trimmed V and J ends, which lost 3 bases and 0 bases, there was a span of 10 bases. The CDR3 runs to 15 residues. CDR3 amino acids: CASSFIGGSTDTQYF. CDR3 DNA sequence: TGTGCCAGCAGTTTTATTGGCGGGAGCACAGATACGCAGTATTTT.

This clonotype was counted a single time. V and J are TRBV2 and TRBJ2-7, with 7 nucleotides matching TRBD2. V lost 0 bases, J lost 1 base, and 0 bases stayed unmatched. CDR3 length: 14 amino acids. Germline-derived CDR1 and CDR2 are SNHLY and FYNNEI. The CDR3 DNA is TGTGCCAGCAGTGAAGCGCGGGGGTCCTACGAGCAGTACTTC. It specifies CASSEARGSYEQYF.

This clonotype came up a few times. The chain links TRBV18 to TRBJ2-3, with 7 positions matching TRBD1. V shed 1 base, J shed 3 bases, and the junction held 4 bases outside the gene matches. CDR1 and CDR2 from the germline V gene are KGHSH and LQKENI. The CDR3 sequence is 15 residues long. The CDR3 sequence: CASSPRDSKTDTQYF. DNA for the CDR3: TGTGCCAGCTCACCACGGGACAGCAAGACAGATACGCAGTATTTT.

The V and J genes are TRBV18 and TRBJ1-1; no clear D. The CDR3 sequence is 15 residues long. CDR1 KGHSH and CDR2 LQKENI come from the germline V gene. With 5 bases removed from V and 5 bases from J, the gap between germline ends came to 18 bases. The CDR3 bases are TGTGCCAGCTCATCCCGACAAGCCGGAAATACTGAAGCTTTCTTT. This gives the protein CASSSRQAGNTEAFF.

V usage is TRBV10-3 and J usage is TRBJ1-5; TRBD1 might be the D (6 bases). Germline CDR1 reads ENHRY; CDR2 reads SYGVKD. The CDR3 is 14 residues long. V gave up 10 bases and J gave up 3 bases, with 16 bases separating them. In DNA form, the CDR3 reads TGTGCCAGCAACCGCCGACAGGTCAATCAGCCCCAGCATTTT. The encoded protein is CASNRRQVNQPQHF.

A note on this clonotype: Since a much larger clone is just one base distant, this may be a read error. The CDR3 protein is CASRRAGGDYGYTF. In nucleotides, the CDR3 is TGTGCCAGCAGGAGGGCGGGTGGGGACTATGGCTACACCTTC. V gene TRBV27 combines with J gene TRBJ1-2, with D uncertain. CDR3 length: 14 residues. The germline V gene encodes CDR1 MNHEY and CDR2 SMNVEV (reference sequence). The V gene lost 6 bases and the J gene lost 3 bases, with 14 bases spanning the gap.

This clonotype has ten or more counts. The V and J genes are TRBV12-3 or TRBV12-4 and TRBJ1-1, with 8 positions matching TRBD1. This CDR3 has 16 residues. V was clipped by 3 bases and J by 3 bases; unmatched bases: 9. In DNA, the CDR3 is TGTGCCAGCAGTTTCGGACAGGGAGGTCGGTACACTGAAGCTTTCTTT. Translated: CASSFGQGGRYTEAFF.

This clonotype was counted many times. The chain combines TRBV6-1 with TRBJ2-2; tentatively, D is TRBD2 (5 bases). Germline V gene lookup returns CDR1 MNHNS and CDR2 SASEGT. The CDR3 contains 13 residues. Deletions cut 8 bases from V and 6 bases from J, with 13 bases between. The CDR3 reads CASRRVEAGELFF. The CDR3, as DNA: TGTGCCAGCCGACGGGTGGAGGCCGGGGAGCTGTTTTTT.